The 22 T cell receptor beta chains listed next were all sequenced from one sample in a study of T cell responses to AZD1222 COVID-19 vaccine. Libraries were prepared by immunoSEQ multiplex PCR; TCRdb keeps only in-frame clonotypes and omits some of them. This sample has roughly 160,000 clones, with more than 90% found just once. Material: peripheral blood, obtained on day 0 of AZD1222 vaccination. Receptors originate from an adult in good health.

The CDR3 DNA follows: TGCGCCAGCAGCTTCGCGACAGGGTACACTGAAGCTTTCTTT. Translated, it gives CASSFATGYTEAFF. The J gene is TRBJ1-1, the V gene TRBV5-1, with 7 nucleotides matching TRBD1. The V and J ends lost 2 bases and 3 bases, in that order; junction bases with no gene match: 4. This CDR3 has 14 amino acids. Germline V CDR1 and CDR2: SGHRS, YFSETQ.

This clone was recorded only once. The chain carries TRBV6-1 and TRBJ2-2; no clear D gene. This CDR3 has 14 amino acids. Germline CDR1 and CDR2: MNHNS and SASEGT. Trimming shortened V by 3 bases and J by 1 base, and 6 bases separated the two germline ends. The CDR3 region is CASSDHRNTGELFF. The DNA for the CDR3 is TGTGCCAGCAGTGATCACAGGAACACCGGGGAGCTGTTTTTT.

The V and J genes are TRBV29-1 and TRBJ2-3; 7 nucleotides align to TRBD1. Germline values: CDR1 SQVTM, CDR2 ANQGSEA. Trimming cost V 4 bases and J 4 bases; bases outside gene matches: 2. The CDR3 contains 12 residues. This CDR3 reads CSVGDSPDTQYF. CDR3 in DNA: TGCAGCGTTGGGGACAGTCCAGATACGCAGTATTTT.

This clone was seen only a few times. The rearrangement links TRBV7-3 to TRBJ2-1; possibly TRBD1 for D (6 bases). CDR3 length: 14 residues. Germline CDR1 SGHTA, CDR2 FQGTGA. Deletions cut 0 bases from V and 7 bases from J, with 10 bases between. In nucleotides, the CDR3 is TGTGCCAGCAGCTTAACGGGGGCGCAGAATGAGCAGTTCTTC. Its translation is CASSLTGAQNEQFF. The entire variable domain, with the rest obtained from reference TRBV7-3 and TRBJ2-1, is as follows: GAGVSQTPSNKVTEKGKYVELRCDPISGHTALYWYRQSLGQGPEFLIYFQGTGAADDSGLPNDRFFAVRPEGSVSTLKIQRTERGDSAVYLCASSLTGAQNEQFFGPGTRLTVL.

This chain connects TRBV10-2 to TRBJ2-5; D call uncertain. Between the trimmed V and J ends, which lost 4 bases and 5 bases, there was a span of 17 bases. Germline V lookup: CDR1 WSHSY, CDR2 SAAADI. The CDR3 loop spans 15 amino acids. The CDR3 region has the DNA TGCGCCAGCAGTGCGATGGGTACACCTCGGGAGACCCAGTACTTC. It specifies CASSAMGTPRETQYF.

The chain joins TRBV10-3 to TRBJ1-2, with 10 bases fitting TRBD1. The CDR3 is 17 residues long. Germline assignment: CDR1 ENHRY and CDR2 SYGVKD. The V gene end was trimmed by 0 bases and the J gene end by 5 bases; junction bases not matched to a gene: 9. CDR3 amino acids: CAISESTRTGGGYGYTF. CDR3 DNA sequence: TGTGCCATCAGTGAGTCGACCCGGACAGGGGGAGGTTATGGCTACACCTTC.

The J gene is TRBJ2-2, the V gene TRBV11-2; no clear D gene. V gave up 5 bases and J gave up 6 bases, with 10 bases separating them. This CDR3 comprises 13 residues. Germline assignment: CDR1 SGHAT and CDR2 FQNNGV. CDR3 nucleotides: TGTGCCAGCAGCGTAGGAGTAGCCGGGGAGCTGTTTTTT. Protein sequence: CASSVGVAGELFF.

The chain joins TRBV9 to TRBJ2-1, with TRBD2 matching over 7 bases. The CDR3 is 14 amino acids. V was clipped by 6 bases and J by 4 bases; unmatched bases: 7. Germline assignment: CDR1 SGDLS and CDR2 YYNGEE. Written as DNA, the CDR3 is TGTGCCAGCAACAGCGGGACCTCTTACAATGAGCAGTTCTTC. The encoded protein is CASNSGTSYNEQFF.

This chain links TRBV19 with TRBJ2-1; 14 bases align to TRBD2. From germline, CDR1 is LNHDA and CDR2 SQIVND (reference sequence). There are 18 residues in the CDR3. V lost 2 bases and J lost 3; bases outside the gene matches: 6. This chain's CDR3 is CASSIPYGLAGGYNEQFF. CDR3 nucleotide sequence: TGTGCCAGTAGTATACCCTACGGACTAGCGGGGGGCTACAATGAGCAGTTCTTC.

This clone has only one observation. This sequence joins TRBV7-2 and TRBJ2-1; 7 bases map to TRBD1. The CDR3 extends over 15 amino acids. CDR1 is SGHTA, CDR2 FQGNSA, per germline. V lost 3 bases and J lost 5; bases outside the gene matches: 7. CDR3 protein: CASSFARRGHNEQFF. For the CDR3, the DNA is TGTGCCAGCAGCTTCGCTCGAAGGGGGCACAATGAGCAGTTCTTC.

The J gene is TRBJ1-1, the V gene TRBV6-1; D not certain. Germline loops: CDR1 MNHNS, CDR2 SASEGT. Trimming took off 1 base at V and 0 bases at J, with 9 bases between the two ends. The CDR3 length is 15 residues. Here the CDR3 reads CASSEEPAMNTEAFF. The CDR3 DNA reads TGTGCCAGCAGTGAAGAACCGGCAATGAACACTGAAGCTTTCTTT.

The J gene is TRBJ1-1, the V gene TRBV5-8; D might be TRBD1 (5 bases). This CDR3 region has 14 residues. CDR1 SGHTS and CDR2 YDEGEE come from the germline V gene. Trimming took off 6 bases at V and 1 base at J, with 13 bases between the two ends. Here the CDR3 reads CASTLRRGNTEAFF. The CDR3 DNA reads TGTGCCAGCACTCTCAGGAGGGGGAACACTGAAGCTTTCTTT.

This clone has just a few counts. The chain uses TRBV6-5 and TRBJ2-1; D is unclear. The CDR3 has 15 amino acids. Per germline, CDR1 MNHEY and CDR2 SVGAGI. V dropped 6 bases and J dropped 0 bases, with 12 bases sitting between them. The CDR3 nucleotides read TGTGCCAGCAGACCGGCTAGTTTCTCCTACAATGAGCAGTTCTTC. This translates into CASRPASFSYNEQFF.

Worth noting for this clone: The sample contains more than one DNA sequence encoding this CDR3. The chain joins TRBV12-3 or TRBV12-4 to TRBJ1-2; D call uncertain. The CDR3 has 12 amino acids. The ends were cut back, 3 bases at V and 2 bases at J, with 4 bases in the middle. CDR3 residues: CASSLGNYGYTF. The CDR3 DNA reads as TGTGCCAGCAGTTTGGGGAACTATGGCTACACCTTC.

The rearrangement uses TRBV2 and TRBJ2-5, with TRBD2 identical over 10 bases. J lost 5 bases, V lost 6 bases, and 6 bases had no gene match. CDR1 is SNHLY and CDR2 is FYNNEI in the germline V gene. The CDR3 spans 14 residues. In nucleotides, the CDR3 is TGTGCCAGCAGGACGGCTAGCGGGAGCGAGACCCAGTACTTC. Translated, it gives CASRTASGSETQYF.

The rearrangement uses TRBV27 and TRBJ2-2, with D possibly matching TRBD1 (6 bases). Per the germline V gene, CDR1 is MNHEY and CDR2 is SMNVEV (reference sequence). This CDR3 is built from 16 residues. The V gene lost 5 bases and the J gene lost 6 bases, with 19 bases spanning the gap. This CDR3 reads CASSHTQPQGSGELFF. The CDR3 nucleotides are TGTGCCAGCAGTCACACTCAACCACAGGGCTCCGGGGAGCTGTTTTTT.

CDR3 amino acids: CASSLEGSGAFF. Here the CDR3 DNA reads TGTGCCAGCAGCTTAGAAGGGTCGGGAGCTTTCTTT. The genes are TRBV7-9 and TRBJ1-1; D unclear. Trimming cost V 1 base and J 10 bases, with 10 bases left between them. The CDR3 consists of 12 residues. Germline assignment: CDR1 SEHNR and CDR2 FQNEAQ (reference sequence).

This chain connects TRBV6-1 to TRBJ1-4; 9 bases fit TRBD1. The CDR3 totals 15 residues. The junction had 5 bases not matched to a gene; V was cut back by 2 bases and J by 7 bases. Germline CDR1 and CDR2: MNHNS and SASEGT. DNA for the CDR3: TGTGCCAGCAGTGAACAGGGGACAGGGATTGAAAAACTGTTTTTT. This sequence encodes CASSEQGTGIEKLFF.

This rearrangement joins TRBV30 to TRBJ1-3; D ambiguous. CDR3 length equals 13 residues. In germline, CDR1 is GTSNPN, CDR2 SVGIG (reference sequence). The V end was cut by 4 bases, the J end by 4 bases, with 11 bases between. The CDR3 loop is CAWIRAAGNTIYF. CDR3 in DNA: TGTGCCTGGATCCGTGCTGCAGGAAACACCATATATTTT.

The V and J genes are TRBV2 and TRBJ2-2; 9 bases are shared with TRBD2. J was trimmed by 5 bases and V by 6 bases; bases with no gene match: 10. The CDR3 consists of 16 residues. Germline V gene sequence: CDR1 SNHLY, CDR2 FYNNEI. CDR3 protein: CASRSARLAATGELFF. The CDR3 DNA sequence: TGTGCCAGCAGGTCTGCCAGACTAGCGGCAACCGGGGAGCTGTTTTTT.

In the case of this clone: The same CDR3 arises from other DNA sequences in this sample as well. J is TRBJ1-3 and V is TRBV9; D ambiguous. The V end lost 0 bases, the J end lost 4 bases, and 11 bases lay between the germline ends. CDR1 is SGDLS, CDR2 YYNGEE, per germline. The CDR3 covers 15 residues. CDR3 loop: CASSVDIRTGNTIYF. The DNA of the CDR3 is TGTGCCAGCAGCGTAGATATCCGGACGGGAAACACCATATATTTT.

This chain uses TRBV27 with TRBJ2-4; TRBD1 agrees at 8 bases. Losses at the gene ends were 2 bases for V and 15 bases for J; bases not matched to a gene: 15. The CDR3 is 15 residues long. In germline, CDR1 is MNHEY, CDR2 SMNVEV (reference sequence). This CDR3 reads CASSLTARRGLRWYF. CDR3 coding DNA: TGTGCCAGCAGTTTAACGGCTCGCAGGGGGCTCAGGTGGTACTTC.